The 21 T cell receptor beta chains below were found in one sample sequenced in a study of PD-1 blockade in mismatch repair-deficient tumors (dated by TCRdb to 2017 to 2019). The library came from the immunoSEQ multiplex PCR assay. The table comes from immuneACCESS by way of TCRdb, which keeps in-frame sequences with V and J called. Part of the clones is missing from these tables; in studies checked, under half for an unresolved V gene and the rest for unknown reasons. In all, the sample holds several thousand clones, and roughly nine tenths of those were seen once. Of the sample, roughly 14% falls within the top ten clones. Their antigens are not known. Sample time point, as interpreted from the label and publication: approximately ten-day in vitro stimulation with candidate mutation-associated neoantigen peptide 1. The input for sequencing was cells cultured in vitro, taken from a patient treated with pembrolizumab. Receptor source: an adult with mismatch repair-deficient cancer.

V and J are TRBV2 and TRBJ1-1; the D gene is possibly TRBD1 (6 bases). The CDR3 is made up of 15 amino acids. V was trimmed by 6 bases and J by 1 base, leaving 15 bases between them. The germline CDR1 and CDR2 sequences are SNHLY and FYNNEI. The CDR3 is CASRNEGVSNTEAFF. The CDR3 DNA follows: TGTGCCAGCAGGAACGAGGGGGTTTCGAACACTGAAGCTTTCTTT.

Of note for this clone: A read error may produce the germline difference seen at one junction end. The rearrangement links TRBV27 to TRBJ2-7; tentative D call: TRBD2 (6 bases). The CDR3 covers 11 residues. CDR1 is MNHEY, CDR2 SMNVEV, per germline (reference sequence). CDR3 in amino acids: CASSFGGARWF. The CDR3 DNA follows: TGTGCCAGCAGTTTTGGAGGGGCTAGGTGGTTC.

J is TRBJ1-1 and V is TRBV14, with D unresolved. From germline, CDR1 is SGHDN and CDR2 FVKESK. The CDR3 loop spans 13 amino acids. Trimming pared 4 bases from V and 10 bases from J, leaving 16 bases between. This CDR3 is CASSRQPSVGAFF. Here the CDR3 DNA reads TGTGCCAGCAGCCGCCAACCATCGGTAGGAGCTTTCTTT.

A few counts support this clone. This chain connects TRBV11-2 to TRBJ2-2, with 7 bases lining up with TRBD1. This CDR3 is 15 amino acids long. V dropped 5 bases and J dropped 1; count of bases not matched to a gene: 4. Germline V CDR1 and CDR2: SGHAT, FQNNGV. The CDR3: CASSMGQLNTGELFF. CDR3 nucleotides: TGTGCCAGCAGCATGGGACAGCTGAACACCGGGGAGCTGTTTTTT.

CDR3 nucleotides: TGTGCCAGCAGGGCGACCTACGAGCAGTACTTC. Its protein product is CASRATYEQYF. This chain links TRBV6-1 with TRBJ2-7; D is unclear. Trimming stripped 6 bases from V and 2 bases from J, with 5 bases between. Germline-derived CDR1 and CDR2 are MNHNS and SASEGT. The CDR3 consists of 11 residues.

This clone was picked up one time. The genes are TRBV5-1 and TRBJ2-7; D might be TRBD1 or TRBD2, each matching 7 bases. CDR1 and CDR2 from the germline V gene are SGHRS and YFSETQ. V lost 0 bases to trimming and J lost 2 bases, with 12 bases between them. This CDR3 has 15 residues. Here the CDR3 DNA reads TGCGCCAGCAGCTTGGAGCAGGGGGGGACCTACGAGCAGTACTTC. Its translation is CASSLEQGGTYEQYF.

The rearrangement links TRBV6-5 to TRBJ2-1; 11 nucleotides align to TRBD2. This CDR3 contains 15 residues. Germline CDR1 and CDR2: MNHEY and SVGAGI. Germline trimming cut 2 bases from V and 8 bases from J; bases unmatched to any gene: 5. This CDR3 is CASSYRTSGPDEQFF. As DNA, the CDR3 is TGTGCCAGCAGTTACAGGACTAGCGGGCCAGATGAGCAGTTCTTC.

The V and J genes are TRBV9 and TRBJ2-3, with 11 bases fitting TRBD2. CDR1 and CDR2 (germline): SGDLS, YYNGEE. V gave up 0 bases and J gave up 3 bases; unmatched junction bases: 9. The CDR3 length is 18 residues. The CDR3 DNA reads TGTGCCAGCAGCGTAGGAGTAGCGGGAGGGCCAGTGACAGATACGCAGTATTTT. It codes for CASSVGVAGGPVTDTQYF.

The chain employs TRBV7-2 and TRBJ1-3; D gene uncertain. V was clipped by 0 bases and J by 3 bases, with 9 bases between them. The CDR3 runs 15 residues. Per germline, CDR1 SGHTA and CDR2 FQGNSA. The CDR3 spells CASSLAGNSGNTIYF. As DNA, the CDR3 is TGTGCCAGCAGCTTAGCGGGGAACAGTGGAAACACCATATATTTT.

CDR3 loop: CATSRDNQGVLSGANVLTF. Written as DNA, the CDR3 is TGTGCCACCAGCAGAGATAACCAGGGGGTGCTCTCTGGGGCCAACGTCCTGACTTTC. The chain has TRBV15 and TRBJ2-6; TRBD1 aligns across 7 bases. V lost 0 bases to trimming and J lost 0 bases; unmatched junction nucleotides: 8. Germline V gives CDR1 LNHNV, CDR2 YYDKDF (reference sequence). The CDR3 contains 19 residues.

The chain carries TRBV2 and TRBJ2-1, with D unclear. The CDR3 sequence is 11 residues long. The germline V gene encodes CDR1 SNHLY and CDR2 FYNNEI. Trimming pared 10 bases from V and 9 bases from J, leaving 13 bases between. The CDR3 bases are TGTGCCACCACGTGGGGTGGTGAGCAGTTCTTC. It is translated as CATTWGGEQFF.

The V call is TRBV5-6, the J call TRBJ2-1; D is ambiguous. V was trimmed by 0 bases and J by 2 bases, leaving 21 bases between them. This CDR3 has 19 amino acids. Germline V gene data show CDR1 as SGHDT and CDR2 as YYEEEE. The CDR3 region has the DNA TGTGCCAGCAGCTTGGAGCTTTCGGCAGGCGAAGGACCCTACAATGAGCAGTTCTTC. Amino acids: CASSLELSAGEGPYNEQFF.

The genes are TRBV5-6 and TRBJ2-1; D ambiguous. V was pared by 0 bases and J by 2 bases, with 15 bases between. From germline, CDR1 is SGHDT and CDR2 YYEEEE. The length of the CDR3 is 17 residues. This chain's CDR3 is CASSLDPTAPPYNEQFF. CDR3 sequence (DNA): TGTGCCAGCAGCTTGGACCCGACGGCCCCTCCCTACAATGAGCAGTTCTTC. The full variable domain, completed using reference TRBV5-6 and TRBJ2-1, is DAGVTQSPTHLIKTRGQQVTLRCSPKSGHDTVSWYQQALGQGPQFIFQYYEEEERQRGNFPDRFSGHQFPNYSSELNVNALLLGDSALYLCASSLDPTAPPYNEQFFGPGTRLTVL.

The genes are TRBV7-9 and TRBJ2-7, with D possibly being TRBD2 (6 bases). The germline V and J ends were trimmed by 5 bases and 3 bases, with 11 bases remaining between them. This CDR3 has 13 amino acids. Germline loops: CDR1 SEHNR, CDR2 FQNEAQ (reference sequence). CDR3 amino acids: CASSNLADYEQYF. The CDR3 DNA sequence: TGTGCCAGCAGCAACTTAGCGGACTACGAGCAGTACTTC.

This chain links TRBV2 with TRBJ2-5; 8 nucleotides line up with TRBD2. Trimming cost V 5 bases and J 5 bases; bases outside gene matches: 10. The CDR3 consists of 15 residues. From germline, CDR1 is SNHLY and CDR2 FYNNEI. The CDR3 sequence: CASSPLREVGETQYF. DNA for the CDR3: TGTGCCAGCAGTCCCTTGCGGGAGGTCGGGGAGACCCAGTACTTC. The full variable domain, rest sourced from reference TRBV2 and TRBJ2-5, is EPEVTQTPSHQVTQMGQEVILRCVPISNHLYFYWYRQILGQKVEFLVSFYNNEISEKSEIFDDQFSVERPDGSNFTLKIRSTKLEDSAMYFCASSPLREVGETQYFGPGTRLLVL.

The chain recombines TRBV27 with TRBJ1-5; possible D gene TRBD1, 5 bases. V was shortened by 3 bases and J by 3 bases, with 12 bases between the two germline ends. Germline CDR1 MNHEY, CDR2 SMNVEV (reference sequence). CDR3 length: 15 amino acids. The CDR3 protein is CASSFERGPNQPQHF. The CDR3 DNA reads TGTGCCAGCAGTTTCGAGCGGGGCCCCAATCAGCCCCAGCATTTT.

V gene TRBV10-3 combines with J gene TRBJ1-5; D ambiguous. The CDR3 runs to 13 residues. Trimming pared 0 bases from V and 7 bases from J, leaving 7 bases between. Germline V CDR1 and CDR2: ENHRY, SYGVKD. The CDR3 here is CAISESGNQPQHF. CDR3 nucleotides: TGTGCCATCAGTGAGTCCGGTAACCAGCCCCAGCATTTT.

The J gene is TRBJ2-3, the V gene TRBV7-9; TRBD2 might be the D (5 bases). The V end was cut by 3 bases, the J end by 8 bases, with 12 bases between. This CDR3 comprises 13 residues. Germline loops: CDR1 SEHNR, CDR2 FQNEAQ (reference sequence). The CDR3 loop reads CASSLSLEATQYF. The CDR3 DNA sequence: TGTGCCAGCAGCTTGAGTTTGGAGGCTACGCAGTATTTT.

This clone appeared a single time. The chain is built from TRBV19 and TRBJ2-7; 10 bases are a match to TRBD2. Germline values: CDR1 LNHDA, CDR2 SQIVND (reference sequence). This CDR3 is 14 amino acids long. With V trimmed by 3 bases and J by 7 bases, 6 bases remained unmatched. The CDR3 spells CASSMVLAGDEQYF. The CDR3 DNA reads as TGTGCCAGTAGTATGGTGCTAGCGGGAGATGAGCAGTACTTC.

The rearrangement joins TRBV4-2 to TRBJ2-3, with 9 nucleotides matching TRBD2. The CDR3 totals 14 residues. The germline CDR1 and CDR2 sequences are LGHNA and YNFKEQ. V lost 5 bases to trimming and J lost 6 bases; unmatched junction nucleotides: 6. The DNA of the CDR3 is TGTGCCAGCAGCTTGGGACTAGCCAAGGATACGCAGTATTTT. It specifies CASSLGLAKDTQYF.

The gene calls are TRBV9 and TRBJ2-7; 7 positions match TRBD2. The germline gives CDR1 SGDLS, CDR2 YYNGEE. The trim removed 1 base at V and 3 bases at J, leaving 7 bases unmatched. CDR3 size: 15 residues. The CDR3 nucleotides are TGTGCCAGCAGCGTAAACCCGGGGGACTACTACGAGCAGTACTTC. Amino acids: CASSVNPGDYYEQYF.